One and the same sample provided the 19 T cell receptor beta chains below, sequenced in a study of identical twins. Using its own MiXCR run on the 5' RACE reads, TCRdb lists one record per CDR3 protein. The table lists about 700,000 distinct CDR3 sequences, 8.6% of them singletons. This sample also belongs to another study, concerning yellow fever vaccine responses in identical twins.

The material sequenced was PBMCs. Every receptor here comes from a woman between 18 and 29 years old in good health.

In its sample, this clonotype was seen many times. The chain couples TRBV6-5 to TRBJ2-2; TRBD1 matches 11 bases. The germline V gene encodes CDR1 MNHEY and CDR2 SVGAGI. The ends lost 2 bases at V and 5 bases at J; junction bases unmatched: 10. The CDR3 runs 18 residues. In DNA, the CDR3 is TGTGCCAGCAGTTACCCTCGAGGGACAGGGGGATCAACCGGGGAGCTGTTTTTT. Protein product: CASSYPRGTGGSTGELFF.

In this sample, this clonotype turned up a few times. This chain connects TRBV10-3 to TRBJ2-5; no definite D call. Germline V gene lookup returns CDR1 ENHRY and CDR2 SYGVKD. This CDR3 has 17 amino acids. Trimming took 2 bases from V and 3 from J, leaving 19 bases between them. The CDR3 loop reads CAISEGRAALQEETQYF. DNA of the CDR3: TGTGCCATCAGTGAGGGCCGCGCAGCCCTCCAAGAAGAGACCCAGTACTTC.

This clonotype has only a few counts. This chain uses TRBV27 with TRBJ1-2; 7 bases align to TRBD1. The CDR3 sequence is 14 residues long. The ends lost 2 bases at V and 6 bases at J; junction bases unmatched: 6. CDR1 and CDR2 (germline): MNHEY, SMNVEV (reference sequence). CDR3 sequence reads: CASSLVGGANGYTF. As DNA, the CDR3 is TGTGCCAGCAGTTTAGTAGGGGGCGCGAATGGCTACACCTTC.

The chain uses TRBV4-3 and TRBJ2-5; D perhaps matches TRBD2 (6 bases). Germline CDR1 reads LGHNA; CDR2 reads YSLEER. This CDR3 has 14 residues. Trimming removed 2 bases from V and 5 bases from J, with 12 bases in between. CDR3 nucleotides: TGCGCCAGCAGCCAATTTTGGCGGGACGAGACCCAGTACTTC. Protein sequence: CASSQFWRDETQYF.

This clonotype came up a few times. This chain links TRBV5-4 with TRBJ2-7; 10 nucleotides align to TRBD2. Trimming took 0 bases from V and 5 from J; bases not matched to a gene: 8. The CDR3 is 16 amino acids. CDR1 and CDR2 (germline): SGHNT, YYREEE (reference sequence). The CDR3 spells CASSLGGSSGSHEQYF. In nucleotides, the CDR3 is TGTGCCAGCAGCTTGGGGGGGTCTAGCGGGAGCCACGAGCAGTACTTC.

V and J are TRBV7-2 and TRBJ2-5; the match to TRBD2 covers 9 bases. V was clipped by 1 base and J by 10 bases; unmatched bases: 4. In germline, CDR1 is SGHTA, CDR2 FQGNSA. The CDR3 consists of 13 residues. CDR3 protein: CASSLGGGEGQYF. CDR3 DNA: TGTGCCAGCAGCTTAGGCGGGGGGGAGGGCCAGTACTTC.

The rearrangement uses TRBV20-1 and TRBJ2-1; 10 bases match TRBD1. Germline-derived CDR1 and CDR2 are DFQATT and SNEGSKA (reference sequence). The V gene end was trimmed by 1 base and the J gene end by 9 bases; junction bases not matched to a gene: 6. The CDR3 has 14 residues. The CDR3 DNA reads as TGCAGTGCTAGAGCGACAGGGGGCTCTGGTGAGCAGTTCTTC. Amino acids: CSARATGGSGEQFF.

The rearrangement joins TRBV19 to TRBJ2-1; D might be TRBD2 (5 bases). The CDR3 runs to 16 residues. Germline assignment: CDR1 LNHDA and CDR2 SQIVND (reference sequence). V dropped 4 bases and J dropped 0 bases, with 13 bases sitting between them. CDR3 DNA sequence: TGTGCCAGTAGTACCACCGACTATAGCTCCTACAATGAGCAGTTCTTC. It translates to CASSTTDYSSYNEQFF.

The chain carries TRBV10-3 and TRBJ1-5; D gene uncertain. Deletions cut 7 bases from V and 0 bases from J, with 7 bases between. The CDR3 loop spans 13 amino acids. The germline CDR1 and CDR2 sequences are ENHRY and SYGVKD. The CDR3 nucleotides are TGTGCCATCACTGGGAATAGCAATCAGCCCCAGCATTTT. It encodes CAITGNSNQPQHF.

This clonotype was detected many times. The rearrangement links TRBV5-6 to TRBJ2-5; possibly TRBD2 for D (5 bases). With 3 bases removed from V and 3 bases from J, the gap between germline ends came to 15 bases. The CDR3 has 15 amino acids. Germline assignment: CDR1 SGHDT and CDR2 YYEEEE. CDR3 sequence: CASSYPTTSKETQYF. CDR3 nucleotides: TGTGCCAGCAGCTACCCCACTACTAGTAAAGAGACCCAGTACTTC.

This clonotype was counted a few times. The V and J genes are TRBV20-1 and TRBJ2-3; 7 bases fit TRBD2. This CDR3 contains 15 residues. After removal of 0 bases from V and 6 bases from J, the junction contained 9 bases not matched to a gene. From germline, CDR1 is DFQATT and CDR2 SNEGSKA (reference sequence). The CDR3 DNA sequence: TGCAGTGCTAGAGATAACGGCGGGAGTTCCGATACGCAGTATTTT. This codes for CSARDNGGSSDTQYF.

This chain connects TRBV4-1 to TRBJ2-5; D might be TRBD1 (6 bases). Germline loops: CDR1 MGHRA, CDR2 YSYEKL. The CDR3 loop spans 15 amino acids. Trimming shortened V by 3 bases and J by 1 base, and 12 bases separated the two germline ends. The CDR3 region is CASSHQAGAQETQYF. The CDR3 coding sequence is TGCGCCAGCAGCCATCAGGCAGGGGCCCAAGAGACCCAGTACTTC.

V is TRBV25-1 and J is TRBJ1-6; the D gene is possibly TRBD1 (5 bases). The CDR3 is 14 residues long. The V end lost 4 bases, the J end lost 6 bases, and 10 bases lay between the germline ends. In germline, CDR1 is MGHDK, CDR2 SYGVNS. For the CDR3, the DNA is TGTGCCAGCAGTGGGGGACCGCCTAATTCACCCCTCCACTTT. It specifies CASSGGPPNSPLHF.

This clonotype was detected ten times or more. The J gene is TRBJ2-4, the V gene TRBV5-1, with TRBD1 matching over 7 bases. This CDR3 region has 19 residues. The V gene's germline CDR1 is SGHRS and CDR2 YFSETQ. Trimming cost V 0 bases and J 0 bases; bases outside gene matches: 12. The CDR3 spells CASSLAPGTENVAKNIQYF. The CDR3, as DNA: TGCGCCAGCAGCTTGGCCCCCGGGACAGAGAATGTAGCCAAAAACATTCAGTACTTC.

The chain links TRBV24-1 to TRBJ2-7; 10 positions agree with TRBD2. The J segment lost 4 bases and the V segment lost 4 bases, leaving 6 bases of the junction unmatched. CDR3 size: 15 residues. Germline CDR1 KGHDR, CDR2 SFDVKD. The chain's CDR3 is CATSDPTSGRYEQYF. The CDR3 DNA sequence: TGTGCCACCAGTGACCCGACTAGCGGGCGATACGAGCAGTACTTC.

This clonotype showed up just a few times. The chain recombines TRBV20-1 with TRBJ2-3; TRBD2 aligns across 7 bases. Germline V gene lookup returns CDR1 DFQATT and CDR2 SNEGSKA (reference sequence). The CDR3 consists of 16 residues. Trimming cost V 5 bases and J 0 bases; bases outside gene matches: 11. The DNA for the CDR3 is TGCAGTGCTGGCGTCCTAGCGGACTTTAGCACAGATACGCAGTATTTT. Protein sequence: CSAGVLADFSTDTQYF.

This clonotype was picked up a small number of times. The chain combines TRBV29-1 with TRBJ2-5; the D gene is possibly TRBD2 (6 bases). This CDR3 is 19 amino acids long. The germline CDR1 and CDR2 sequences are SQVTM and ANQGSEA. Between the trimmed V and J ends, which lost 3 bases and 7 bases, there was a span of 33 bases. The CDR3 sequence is CSVDTERATATMGVGTQYF. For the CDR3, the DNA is TGCAGCGTTGATACTGAGCGGGCTACGGCAACAATGGGGGTGGGGACCCAGTACTTC.

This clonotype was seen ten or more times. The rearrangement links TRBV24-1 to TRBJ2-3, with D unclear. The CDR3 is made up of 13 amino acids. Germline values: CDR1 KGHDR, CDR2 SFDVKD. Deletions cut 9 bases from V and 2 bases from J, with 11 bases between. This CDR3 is CATRGGPTDTQYF. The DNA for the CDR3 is TGTGCCACCCGAGGCGGTCCCACAGATACGCAGTATTTT.

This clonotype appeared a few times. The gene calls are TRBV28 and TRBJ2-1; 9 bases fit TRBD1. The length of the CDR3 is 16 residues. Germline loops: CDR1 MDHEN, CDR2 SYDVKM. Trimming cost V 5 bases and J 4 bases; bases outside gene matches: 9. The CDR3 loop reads CASSAAGTGLYNEQFF. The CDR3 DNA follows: TGTGCCAGCAGTGCCGCCGGGACAGGGTTATACAATGAGCAGTTCTTC. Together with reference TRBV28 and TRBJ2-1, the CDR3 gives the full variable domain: DVKVTQSSRYLVKRTGEKVFLECVQDMDHENMFWYRQDPGLGLRLIYFSYDVKMKEKGDIPEGYSVSREKKERFSLILESASTNQTSMYLCASSAAGTGLYNEQFFGPGTRLTVL.